This TCR beta chain was recorded in a study of PD-L1 blockade in urothelial cancer. About the study: Every 3 weeks, patients received intravenous atezolizumab 1,200 mg, beginning 2014. A median blood sample held approximately 150,000 T cells and 80,000 or so unique TCRs. Analyzed time points were 3 weeks (second dose) and 6 weeks after therapy began. General study findings and limits: Below-median pretreatment blood TCR clonality was a predictor of better survival.

V lost 0 bases to trimming and J lost 10 bases, with 14 bases between them. The CDR3 is 14 amino acids. Germline V CDR1 and CDR2: SGDLS, YYNGEE. Comments on this clone: Its antigen is as yet unknown.

The method was immunoSEQ multiplex PCR; TCRdb's version includes in-frame clones alone and lacks a portion of them. Among tens of thousands of clones, around nine tenths were seen once, and the ten largest hold approximately 31%. The sample consisted of PBMCs, taken around atezolizumab (anti-PD-L1) treatment. The chain carries TRBV9 and TRBJ2-1; unclear D gene. This TCR was sampled from a man between 60 and 75 years old with urothelial cancer. In DNA form, the CDR3 reads TGTGCCAGCAGCGTAGAAGCTCGACTTAGGGAGCAGTTCTTC. This gives the protein CASSVEARLREQFF.